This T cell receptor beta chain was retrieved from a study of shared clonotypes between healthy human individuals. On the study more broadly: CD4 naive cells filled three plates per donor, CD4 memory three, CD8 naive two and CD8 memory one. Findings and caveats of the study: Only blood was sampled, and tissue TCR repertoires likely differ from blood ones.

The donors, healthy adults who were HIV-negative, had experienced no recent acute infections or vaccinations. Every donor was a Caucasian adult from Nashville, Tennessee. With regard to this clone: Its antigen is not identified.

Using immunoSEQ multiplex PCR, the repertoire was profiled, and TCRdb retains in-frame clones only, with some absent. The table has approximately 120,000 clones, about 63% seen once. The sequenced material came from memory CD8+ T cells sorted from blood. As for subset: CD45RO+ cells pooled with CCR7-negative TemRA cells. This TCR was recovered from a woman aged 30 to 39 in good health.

The CDR3 DNA follows: TGTGCCAGCAGTCTGCGGGACAGCTACTATGGCTACACCTTC. This codes for CASSLRDSYYGYTF. The chain links TRBV27 to TRBJ1-2, with 7 bases that match TRBD1. This CDR3 contains 14 residues. CDR1 is MNHEY and CDR2 is SMNVEV in the germline V gene (reference sequence). The V and J ends lost 5 bases and 3 bases, in that order; junction bases with no gene match: 6.